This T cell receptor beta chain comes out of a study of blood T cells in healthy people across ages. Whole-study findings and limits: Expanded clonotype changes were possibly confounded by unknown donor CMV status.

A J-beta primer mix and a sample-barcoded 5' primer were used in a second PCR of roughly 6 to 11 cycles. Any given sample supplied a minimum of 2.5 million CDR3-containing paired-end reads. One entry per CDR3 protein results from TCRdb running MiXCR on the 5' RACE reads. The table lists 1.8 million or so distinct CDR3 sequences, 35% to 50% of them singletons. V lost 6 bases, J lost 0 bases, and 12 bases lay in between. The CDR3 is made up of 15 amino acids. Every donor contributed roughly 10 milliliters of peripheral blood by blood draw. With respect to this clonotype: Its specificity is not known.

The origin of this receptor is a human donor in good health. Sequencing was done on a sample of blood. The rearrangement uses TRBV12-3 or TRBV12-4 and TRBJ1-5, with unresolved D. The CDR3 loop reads CASSITPYSNQPQHF. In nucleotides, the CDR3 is TGTGCCAGCAGCATCACCCCGTATAGCAATCAGCCCCAGCATTTT.